Below, 25 T cell receptor beta chains from the same sample are listed, as sequenced in a study of shared clonotypes between healthy human individuals. The method was immunoSEQ multiplex PCR; TCRdb's version includes in-frame clones alone and lacks a portion of them. Of over 2 million clones in the sample, about 95% were seen once. CD45RO-negative, CCR7-selected cells formed the naive CD8 fraction, which excluded terminally differentiated effector memory CD45RA+ cells. Input material: naive CD8+ T cells sorted from blood. The origin of the receptors is a man younger than 30 in good health.

The rearrangement links TRBV10-3 to TRBJ2-7; a possible D gene is TRBD2 (6 bases). Germline V CDR1 and CDR2: ENHRY, SYGVKD. V lost 4 bases and J 3 bases, leaving 10 bases between the germline ends. The CDR3 runs 13 residues. CDR3 residues: CAISGGEVYEQYF. The DNA of the CDR3 is TGTGCCATCAGTGGAGGGGAGGTCTACGAGCAGTACTTC.

Of note for this clone: The same CDR3 is also encoded by other DNA sequences in this sample. V is TRBV27 and J is TRBJ2-7; possibly TRBD1 for D (6 bases). The CDR3 is made up of 13 amino acids. CDR1 and CDR2 from the germline V gene are MNHEY and SMNVEV (reference sequence). Trimming cost V 6 bases and J 1 base, with 10 bases left between them. The CDR3: CASSPGTSYEQYF. CDR3 nucleotide sequence: TGTGCCAGCAGCCCCGGGACATCCTACGAGCAGTACTTC.

This sequence joins TRBV10-3 and TRBJ2-2; 8 positions agree with TRBD2. CDR3 length: 15 amino acids. Germline lookup yields CDR1 ENHRY and CDR2 SYGVKD. J was trimmed by 6 bases and V by 2 bases; bases with no gene match: 5. CDR3 loop: CAISEREGLPGELFF. The CDR3 DNA reads TGTGCCATCAGTGAGCGGGAGGGCCTCCCCGGGGAGCTGTTTTTT.

The chain combines TRBV7-6 with TRBJ2-3; 12 bases agree with TRBD2. This CDR3 contains 15 residues. Trimming removed 6 bases from V and 3 bases from J; junction bases left unmatched: 4. Germline V gene sequence: CDR1 SGHVS, CDR2 FNYEAQ. The CDR3 coding sequence is TGTGCCAGCAGAGACCTAGCGGGAGGGACAGATACGCAGTATTTT. It specifies CASRDLAGGTDTQYF. Looking up the rest from reference TRBV7-6 and TRBJ2-3 gives the full variable domain: GAGVSQSPRYKVTKRGQDVALRCDPISGHVSLYWYRQALGQGPEFLTYFNYEAQQDKSGLPNDRFSAERPEGSISTLTIQRTEQRDSAMYRCASRDLAGGTDTQYFGPGTRLTVL.

The rearrangement links TRBV19 to TRBJ2-2; 7 nucleotides match TRBD1. V lost 7 bases and J lost 2; bases outside the gene matches: 19. Germline-derived CDR1 and CDR2 are LNHDA and SQIVND (reference sequence). The CDR3 contains 19 residues. Written as DNA, the CDR3 is TGTGCCAGTATGGGTGTCCGGGACAGTAAACAACTAAACACCGGGGAGCTGTTTTTT. Protein product: CASMGVRDSKQLNTGELFF.

The V and J genes are TRBV5-6 and TRBJ1-2; maybe TRBD1 (6 bases). In germline, CDR1 is SGHDT, CDR2 YYEEEE. V gave up 1 base and J gave up 3 bases, with 7 bases separating them. The CDR3 extends over 13 amino acids. The DNA for the CDR3 is TGTGCCAGCAGCTTGCCAGGGGACTATGGCTACACCTTC. Its protein is CASSLPGDYGYTF. The variable domain in full, with the rest retrieved from reference TRBV5-6 and TRBJ1-2, is DAGVTQSPTHLIKTRGQQVTLRCSPKSGHDTVSWYQQALGQGPQFIFQYYEEEERQRGNFPDRFSGHQFPNYSSELNVNALLLGDSALYLCASSLPGDYGYTFGSGTRLTVV.

V usage is TRBV12-5 and J usage is TRBJ1-1; the D gene is possibly TRBD1 (5 bases). Trimming shortened V by 7 bases and J by 5 bases, and 17 bases separated the two germline ends. This CDR3 is built from 14 residues. Per the germline V gene, CDR1 is LGHNT and CDR2 is FRNRAP. This CDR3 reads CASALGGGGTEAFF. CDR3 nucleotides: TGTGCTAGTGCCCTGGGGGGTGGTGGGACTGAAGCTTTCTTT.

J is TRBJ2-2 and V is TRBV27, with unresolved D. V was cut by 5 bases and J by 6 bases, with 22 bases left in between. The CDR3 loop spans 17 amino acids. CDR1 MNHEY and CDR2 SMNVEV come from the germline V gene (reference sequence). The CDR3 DNA reads TGTGCCAGCAGTCCATCCGTTGGGGAAAGGCAGCCCGGGGAGCTGTTTTTT. Its translation: CASSPSVGERQPGELFF.

The rearrangement joins TRBV9 to TRBJ2-1, with 8 nucleotides matching TRBD1. The CDR3 contains 15 residues. The V segment lost 3 bases and the J segment 8 bases; nucleotides outside the gene matches: 10. Germline CDR1 reads SGDLS; CDR2 reads YYNGEE. This CDR3 reads CASSALRQGFDEQFF. The CDR3 DNA reads TGTGCCAGCAGCGCCCTTCGACAGGGGTTTGATGAGCAGTTCTTC.

The chain uses TRBV7-2 and TRBJ2-7, with TRBD1 identical over 7 bases. The J segment lost 4 bases and the V segment lost 7 bases, leaving 4 bases of the junction unmatched. CDR3 length: 12 residues. Germline values: CDR1 SGHTA, CDR2 FQGNSA. The CDR3 coding sequence is TGTGCCAGCACCGGGACAGCATACGAGCAGTACTTC. It translates to CASTGTAYEQYF.

This clone has a single count. V gene TRBV4-3 combines with J gene TRBJ2-2, with 10 bases identical to TRBD2. J lost 6 bases, V lost 0 bases, and 7 bases had no gene match. The CDR3 has 17 amino acids. CDR1 is LGHNA, CDR2 YSLEER, per germline. The CDR3: CASSQDSSGRGAGELFF. DNA for the CDR3: TGCGCCAGCAGCCAAGATTCCAGCGGGAGGGGAGCCGGGGAGCTGTTTTTT.

The CDR3 DNA reads as TGTGCCAGCAGTGCACTCAGGGTAATGAACACTGAAGCTTTCTTT. As protein: CASSALRVMNTEAFF. The chain employs TRBV6-1 and TRBJ1-1; D is possibly TRBD1 (5 bases). Per germline, CDR1 MNHNS and CDR2 SASEGT. The CDR3 runs 15 residues. Trimming removed 4 bases from V and 0 bases from J, with 12 bases in between.

This chain connects TRBV6-6 to TRBJ2-7; unclear D gene. CDR3 size: 14 residues. CDR1 is MNHNY, CDR2 SVGAGI, per germline (reference sequence). V shed 0 bases and J shed 6 bases, with 12 bases lying between them. CDR3 sequence reads: CASSYSIGRPEQYF. The DNA of the CDR3 is TGTGCCAGCAGTTACTCGATTGGAAGGCCCGAGCAGTACTTC.

This clone was counted only a few times. The V gene is TRBV25-1, the J gene TRBJ2-7, with D possibly being TRBD2 (5 bases). There are 15 residues in the CDR3. The V end lost 0 bases, the J end lost 2 bases, and 11 bases lay between the germline ends. Germline V gene sequence: CDR1 MGHDK, CDR2 SYGVNS. Written as DNA, the CDR3 is TGTGCCAGCAGTGAATATGCGGGCGGAGCCTACGAGCAGTACTTC. It is translated as CASSEYAGGAYEQYF.

The J gene is TRBJ2-7, the V gene TRBV10-3, with 8 bases matching TRBD2. The CDR3 loop spans 12 amino acids. Germline CDR1 and CDR2: ENHRY and SYGVKD. Trimming at V came to 10 bases and at J to 4 bases, leaving 6 bases not matched to a gene. The DNA for the CDR3 is TGTGCCACAGCGGGGGCCAATTACGAGCAGTACTTC. This codes for CATAGANYEQYF.

As to this clone: This same CDR3 is encoded by further DNA sequences in the sample. CDR3: CASSPRQESYEQYF. The CDR3 nucleotides are TGCGCCAGCAGCCCCCGACAGGAGTCCTACGAGCAGTACTTC. The chain uses TRBV4-1 and TRBJ2-7, with a tentative D call TRBD1 (6 bases). The CDR3 covers 14 residues. V lost 4 bases and J lost 1, with 11 bases in between. Germline CDR1 reads MGHRA; CDR2 reads YSYEKL.

This clone was picked up one time. The chain is built from TRBV6-6 and TRBJ1-2; D remains ambiguous. Germline values: CDR1 MNHNY, CDR2 SVGAGI (reference sequence). Trimming removed 7 bases at V and 7 bases at J, with 13 bases between. The CDR3 has 12 residues. This CDR3 reads CASKGWSSGYTF. CDR3 bases: TGTGCCAGCAAGGGTTGGTCCTCTGGCTACACCTTC.

This clone was seen once. Here the CDR3 DNA reads TGTGCCAGCAGCACCCTAGCGGGAGGGAGCGATGAGCAGTTCTTC. It translates to CASSTLAGGSDEQFF. The rearrangement joins TRBV5-4 to TRBJ2-1; 12 positions agree with TRBD2. Germline V gene data show CDR1 as SGHNT and CDR2 as YYREEE (reference sequence). The ends lost 4 bases at V and 8 bases at J; junction bases unmatched: 7. The CDR3 loop spans 15 amino acids.

Points on this clone: Distinct nucleotide sequences in the sample also encode this CDR3. The chain uses TRBV6-5 and TRBJ2-3; D is unresolved. The CDR3 is 12 residues long. CDR1 is MNHEY and CDR2 is SVGAGI in the germline V gene. V was shortened by 6 bases and J by 6 bases, with 10 bases between the two germline ends. CDR3 coding DNA: TGTGCCAGCAGCCTCGGTGGGGATACGCAGTATTTT. This sequence encodes CASSLGGDTQYF.

The V and J genes are TRBV7-9 and TRBJ1-1, with D possibly TRBD1 on 5 matching bases. The CDR3 has 13 residues. The germline V gene encodes CDR1 SEHNR and CDR2 FQNEAQ (reference sequence). V was pared by 10 bases and J by 4 bases, with 16 bases between. The CDR3 loop is CATHSGGVTEAFF. The CDR3 DNA sequence: TGTGCCACACACAGCGGGGGTGTCACTGAAGCTTTCTTT.

V usage is TRBV9 and J usage is TRBJ2-7, with D possibly being TRBD1 or TRBD2 (5 bases each). The CDR3 extends over 13 amino acids. Germline CDR1 and CDR2: SGDLS and YYNGEE. V gave up 3 bases and J gave up 7 bases, with 14 bases separating them. The CDR3 loop is CASSDGTALEQYF. The DNA for the CDR3 is TGTGCCAGCAGCGACGGGACGGCGCTTGAGCAGTACTTC.

This chain joins TRBV7-9 and TRBJ2-7; D call uncertain. The CDR3 covers 15 residues. With 1 base removed from V and 5 bases from J, the gap between germline ends came to 15 bases. Germline V gene sequence: CDR1 SEHNR, CDR2 FQNEAQ (reference sequence). The CDR3 DNA reads TGTGCCAGCAGCTTAGAATTCGCACCTTCCCACGAGCAGTACTTC. Residues: CASSLEFAPSHEQYF.

V gene TRBV27 combines with J gene TRBJ2-2, with 11 bases that match TRBD1. Germline loops: CDR1 MNHEY, CDR2 SMNVEV (reference sequence). This CDR3 contains 16 residues. The V and J ends lost 4 bases and 0 bases, in that order; junction bases with no gene match: 1. In DNA form, the CDR3 reads TGTGCCAGCAGTTGGACAGGGGGCGCGAACACCGGGGAGCTGTTTTTT. As protein: CASSWTGGANTGELFF.

The chain uses TRBV4-3 and TRBJ2-2; 8 bases agree with TRBD1. J gave up 8 bases and V 3 bases, and 11 bases lay outside the gene matches. The CDR3 loop spans 16 amino acids. Looked up from germline, CDR1 is LGHNA and CDR2 is YSLEER. CDR3 nucleotide sequence: TGCGCCAGCAGCCAGTCCCAGACAGGGGAATCGGGGGAGCTGTTTTTT. Its protein product is CASSQSQTGESGELFF.

V usage is TRBV20-1 and J usage is TRBJ1-2; no definite D call. This CDR3 spans 11 amino acids. In germline, CDR1 is DFQATT, CDR2 SNEGSKA (reference sequence). Trimming left V 1 base short and J 6 bases short, with 6 bases between. CDR3 region: CSARAGHGYTF. CDR3 nucleotide sequence: TGCAGTGCTAGAGCGGGCCATGGCTACACCTTC.